The clone carrying this T cell receptor beta chain was counted only a few times. This sample was taken from a study of T cells in Graves' hyperthyroidism and ophthalmopathy. RNA transcripts provided the source from which TCR beta CDR3 regions were amplified. The primer set for the first-round RT-PCR of the TCR CDR3 was HTBI. TCRdb recomputed calls from the multiplex PCR reads with MiXCR, one row per CDR3 protein. The repertoire holds approximately 630,000 distinct CDR3 sequences, with 15% to 20% as singletons. Each diagnosis was grounded in clinical symptoms, serum thyroxine and TRAb, thyroid ultrasound, and orbital computed tomography. CDR3 length equals 16 residues. Germline V gene lookup returns CDR1 SNHLY and CDR2 FYNNEI. Trimming removed 7 bases from V and 0 bases from J; junction bases left unmatched: 12.

This TCR came from a woman aged 25 to 39 with Graves' hyperthyroidism. The V and J genes are TRBV2 and TRBJ2-7, with 7 bases matching TRBD1. The material sequenced was blood. The DNA of the CDR3 is TGTGCCAGCAAGGGCCCCGGGACAGCGAGCTCCTACGAGCAGTACTTC. This sequence encodes CASKGPGTASSYEQYF.